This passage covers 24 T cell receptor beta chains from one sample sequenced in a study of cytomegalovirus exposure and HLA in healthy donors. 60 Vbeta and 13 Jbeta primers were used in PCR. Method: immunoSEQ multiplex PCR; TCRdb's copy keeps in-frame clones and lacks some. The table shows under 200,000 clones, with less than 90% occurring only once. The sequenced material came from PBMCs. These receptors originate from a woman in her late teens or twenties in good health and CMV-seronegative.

The CDR3 bases are TGTGCCAGCAGTTCCTGGGACAGAAAAGAGACCCAGTACTTC. This encodes CASSSWDRKETQYF. The chain has TRBV27 and TRBJ2-5; 7 bases align to TRBD1. The germline CDR1 and CDR2 sequences are MNHEY and SMNVEV (reference sequence). V lost 4 bases and J lost 3; bases outside the gene matches: 5. The CDR3 has 14 amino acids.

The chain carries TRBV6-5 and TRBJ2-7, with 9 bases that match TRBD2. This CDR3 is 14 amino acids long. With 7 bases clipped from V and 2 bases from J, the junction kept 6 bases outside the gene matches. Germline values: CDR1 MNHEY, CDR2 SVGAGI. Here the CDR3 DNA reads TGTGCCAGCACAAATAGCGGGAGCACCTACGAGCAGTACTTC. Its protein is CASTNSGSTYEQYF.

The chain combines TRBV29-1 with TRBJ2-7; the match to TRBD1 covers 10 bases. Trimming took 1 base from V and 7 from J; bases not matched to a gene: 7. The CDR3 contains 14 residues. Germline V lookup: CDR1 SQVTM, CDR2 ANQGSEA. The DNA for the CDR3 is TGCAGCGTTGAAGGAGGACAGGGGGTGATAGAGCAGTACTTC. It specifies CSVEGGQGVIEQYF.

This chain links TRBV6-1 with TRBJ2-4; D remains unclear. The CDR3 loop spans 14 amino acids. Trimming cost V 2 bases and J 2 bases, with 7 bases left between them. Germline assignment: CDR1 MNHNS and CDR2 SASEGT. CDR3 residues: CASSEMGPKNIQYF. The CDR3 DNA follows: TGTGCCAGCAGTGAAATGGGCCCCAAAAACATTCAGTACTTC.

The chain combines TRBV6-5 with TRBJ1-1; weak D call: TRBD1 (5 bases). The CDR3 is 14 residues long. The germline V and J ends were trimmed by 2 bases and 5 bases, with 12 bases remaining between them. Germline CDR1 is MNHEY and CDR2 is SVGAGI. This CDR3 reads CASSYLGVRTEAFF. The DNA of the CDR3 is TGTGCCAGCAGTTACCTAGGGGTCCGAACTGAAGCTTTCTTT.

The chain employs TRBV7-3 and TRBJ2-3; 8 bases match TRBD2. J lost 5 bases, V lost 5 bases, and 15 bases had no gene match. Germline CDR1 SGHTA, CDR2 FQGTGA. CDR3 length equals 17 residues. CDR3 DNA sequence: TGTGCCAGCAGCCCAAGCGGGGCGGCGGGAGGACGAGATACGCAGTATTTT. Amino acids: CASSPSGAAGGRDTQYF. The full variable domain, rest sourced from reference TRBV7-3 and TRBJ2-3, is GAGVSQTPSNKVTEKGKYVELRCDPISGHTALYWYRQSLGQGPEFLIYFQGTGAADDSGLPNDRFFAVRPEGSVSTLKIQRTERGDSAVYLCASSPSGAAGGRDTQYFGPGTRLTVL.

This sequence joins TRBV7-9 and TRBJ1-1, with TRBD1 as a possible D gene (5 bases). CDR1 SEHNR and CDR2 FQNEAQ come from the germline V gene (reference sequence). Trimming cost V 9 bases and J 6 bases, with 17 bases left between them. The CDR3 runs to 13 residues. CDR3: CASRDGGEAEAFF. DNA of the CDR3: TGTGCCAGTAGGGACGGGGGAGAGGCTGAAGCTTTCTTT.

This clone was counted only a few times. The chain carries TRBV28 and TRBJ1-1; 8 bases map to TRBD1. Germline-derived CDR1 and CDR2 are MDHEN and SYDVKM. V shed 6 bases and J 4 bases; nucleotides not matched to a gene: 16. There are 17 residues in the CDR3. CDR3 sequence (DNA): TGTGCCAGCAGCTTTGACCGGGACAGGAGAGGTATCACTGAAGCTTTCTTT. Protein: CASSFDRDRRGITEAFF.

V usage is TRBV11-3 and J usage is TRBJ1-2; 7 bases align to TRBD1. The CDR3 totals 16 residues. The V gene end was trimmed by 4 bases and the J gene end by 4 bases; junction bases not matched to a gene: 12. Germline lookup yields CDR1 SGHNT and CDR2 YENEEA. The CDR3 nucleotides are TGTGCCAGCAGCTGGCCCCCCCTCGACAGGGTCTATGGCTACACCTTC. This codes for CASSWPPLDRVYGYTF.

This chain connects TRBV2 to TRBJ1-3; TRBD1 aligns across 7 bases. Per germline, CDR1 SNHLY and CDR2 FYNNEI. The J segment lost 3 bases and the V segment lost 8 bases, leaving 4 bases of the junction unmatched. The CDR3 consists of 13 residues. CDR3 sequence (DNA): TGTGCCAGCGTTCGGGACAGTGGAAACACCATATATTTT. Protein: CASVRDSGNTIYF.

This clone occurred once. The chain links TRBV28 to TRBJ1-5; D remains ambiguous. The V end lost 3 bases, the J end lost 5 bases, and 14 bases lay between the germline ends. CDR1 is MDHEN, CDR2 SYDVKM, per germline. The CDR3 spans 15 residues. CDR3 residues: CASSFDPVGDQPQHF. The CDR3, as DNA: TGTGCCAGCAGTTTCGATCCGGTGGGCGATCAGCCCCAGCATTTT.

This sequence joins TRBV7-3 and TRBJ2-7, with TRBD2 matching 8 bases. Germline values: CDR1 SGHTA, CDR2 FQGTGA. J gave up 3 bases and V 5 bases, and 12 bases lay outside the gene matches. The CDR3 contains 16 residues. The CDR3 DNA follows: TGTGCCAGCAGCGAGTCCCGGGGCGGGGGGATCTACGAGCAGTACTTC. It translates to CASSESRGGGIYEQYF. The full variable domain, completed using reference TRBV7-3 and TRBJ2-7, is GAGVSQTPSNKVTEKGKYVELRCDPISGHTALYWYRQSLGQGPEFLIYFQGTGAADDSGLPNDRFFAVRPEGSVSTLKIQRTERGDSAVYLCASSESRGGGIYEQYFGPGTRLTVT.

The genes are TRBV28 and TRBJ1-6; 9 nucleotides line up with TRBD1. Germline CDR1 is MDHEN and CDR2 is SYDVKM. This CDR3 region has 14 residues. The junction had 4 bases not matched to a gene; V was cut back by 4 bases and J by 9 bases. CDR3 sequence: CASSSGQGGSPLHF. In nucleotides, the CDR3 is TGTGCCAGCAGTTCGGGACAGGGAGGTTCACCCCTCCACTTT.

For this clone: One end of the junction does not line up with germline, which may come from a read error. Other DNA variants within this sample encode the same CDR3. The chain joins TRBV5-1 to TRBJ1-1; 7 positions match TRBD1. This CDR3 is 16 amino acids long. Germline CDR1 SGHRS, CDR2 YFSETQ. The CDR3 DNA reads TGCGCCAGCGCGCAGGAGGGGGCGGTCATGAACACCGAAGCTTTCTTT. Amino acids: CASAQEGAVMNTEAFF.

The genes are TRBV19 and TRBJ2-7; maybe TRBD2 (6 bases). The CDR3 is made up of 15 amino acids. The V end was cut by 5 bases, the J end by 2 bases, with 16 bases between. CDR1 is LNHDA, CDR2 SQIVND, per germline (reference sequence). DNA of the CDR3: TGTGCCAGTAGTTCCATCCTAGCGCCCGCCTACGAGCAGTACTTC. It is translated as CASSSILAPAYEQYF. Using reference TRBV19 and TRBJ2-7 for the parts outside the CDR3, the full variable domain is DGGITQSPKYLFRKEGQNVTLSCEQNLNHDAMYWYRQDPGQGLRLIYYSQIVNDFQKGDIAEGYSVSREKKESFPLTVTSAQKNPTAFYLCASSSILAPAYEQYFGPGTRLTVT.

The DNA for the CDR3 is TGCGCCAGCAGCCAGTCGGACAGGGGATGGGCCACTGAAGCTTTCTTT. This codes for CASSQSDRGWATEAFF. The V gene is TRBV4-1, the J gene TRBJ1-1, with TRBD1 identical over 9 bases. J lost 4 bases, V lost 3 bases, and 9 bases had no gene match. The length of the CDR3 is 16 residues. Per germline, CDR1 MGHRA and CDR2 YSYEKL.

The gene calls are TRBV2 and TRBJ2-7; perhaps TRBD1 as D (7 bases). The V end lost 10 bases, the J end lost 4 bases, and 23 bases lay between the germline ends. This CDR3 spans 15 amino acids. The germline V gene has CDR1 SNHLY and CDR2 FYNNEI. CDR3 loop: CATKRRGLLAYEQYF. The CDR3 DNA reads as TGTGCCACCAAAAGGAGGGGGCTTTTAGCGTACGAGCAGTACTTC.

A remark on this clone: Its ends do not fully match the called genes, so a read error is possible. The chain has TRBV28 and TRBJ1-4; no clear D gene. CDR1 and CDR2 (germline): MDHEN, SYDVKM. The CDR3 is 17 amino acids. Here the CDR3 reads CASSLGRGSGTNDKLFF. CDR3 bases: TGTGCCAGCAGTTTGGGCAGAGGGTCTGGCACTAATGACAAACTGTTTTTT.

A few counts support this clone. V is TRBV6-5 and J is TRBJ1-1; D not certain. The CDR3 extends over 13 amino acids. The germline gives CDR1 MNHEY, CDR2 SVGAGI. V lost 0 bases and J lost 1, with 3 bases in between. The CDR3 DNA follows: TGTGCCAGCAGTTACTCGCGGAACACTGAAGCTTTCTTT. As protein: CASSYSRNTEAFF.

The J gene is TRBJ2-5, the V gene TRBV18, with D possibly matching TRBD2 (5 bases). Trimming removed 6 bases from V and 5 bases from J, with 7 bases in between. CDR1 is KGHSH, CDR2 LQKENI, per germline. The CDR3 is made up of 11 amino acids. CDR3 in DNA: TGTGCCAGCTCCACGGGGGAGACCCAGTACTTC. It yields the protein CASSTGETQYF. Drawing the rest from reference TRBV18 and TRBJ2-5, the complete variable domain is NAGVMQNPRHLVRRRGQEARLRCSPMKGHSHVYWYRQLPEEGLKFMVYLQKENIIDESGMPKERFSAEFPKEGPSILRIQQVVRGDSAAYFCASSTGETQYFGPGTRLLVL.

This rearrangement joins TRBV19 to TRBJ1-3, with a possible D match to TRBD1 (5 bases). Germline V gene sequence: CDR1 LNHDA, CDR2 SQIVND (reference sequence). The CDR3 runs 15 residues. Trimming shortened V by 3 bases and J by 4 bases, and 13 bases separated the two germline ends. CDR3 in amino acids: CASSILGGFGNTIYF. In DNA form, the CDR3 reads TGTGCCAGTAGTATCCTGGGGGGATTCGGAAACACCATATATTTT.

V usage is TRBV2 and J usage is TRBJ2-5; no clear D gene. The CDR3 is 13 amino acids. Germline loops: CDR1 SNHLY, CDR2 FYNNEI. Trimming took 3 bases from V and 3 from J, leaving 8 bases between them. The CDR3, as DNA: TGTGCCAGCAGTGATTTTAGTAAAGAGACCCAGTACTTC. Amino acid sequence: CASSDFSKETQYF.

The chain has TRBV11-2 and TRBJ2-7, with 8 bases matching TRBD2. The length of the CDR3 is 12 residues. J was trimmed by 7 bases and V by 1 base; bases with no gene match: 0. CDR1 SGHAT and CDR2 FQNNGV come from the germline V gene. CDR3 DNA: TGTGCCAGCAGCTTAGCTAGCGGGGAGCAGTACTTC. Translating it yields CASSLASGEQYF.

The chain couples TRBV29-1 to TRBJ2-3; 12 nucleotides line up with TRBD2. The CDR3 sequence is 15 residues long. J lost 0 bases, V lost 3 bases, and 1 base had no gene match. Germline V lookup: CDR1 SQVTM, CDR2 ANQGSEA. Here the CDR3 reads CSVDGTSGSTDTQYF. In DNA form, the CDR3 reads TGCAGCGTTGATGGGACTAGCGGGAGCACAGATACGCAGTATTTT.